These 9 T cell receptor beta chains came from one sample sequenced in a study of shared clonotypes between healthy human individuals. CD45RO-negative, CCR7-selected cells formed the naive CD8 fraction, which excluded terminally differentiated effector memory CD45RA+ cells. The assay was immunoSEQ multiplex PCR, and TCRdb's table has in-frame clones only and misses some. This sample yields more than 2 million clones, of which just over 90% are seen a single time; more than 1.5% belongs to the top ten. The sequenced material came from naive CD8+ T cells from PBMCs. These receptors were taken from a man between 18 and 35 years old in good health. Some clones in this sample may be carry-over from other donors' samples.

The chain uses TRBV27 and TRBJ1-5, with D tentatively TRBD1 (6 bases). Per the germline V gene, CDR1 is MNHEY and CDR2 is SMNVEV (reference sequence). Deletions cut 6 bases from V and 4 bases from J, with 13 bases between. The CDR3 runs to 14 residues. The CDR3 protein is CASSKIQGNQPQHF. Written as DNA, the CDR3 is TGTGCCAGCAGCAAGATCCAGGGGAATCAGCCCCAGCATTTT.

The rearrangement links TRBV9 to TRBJ1-1, with TRBD1 as a possible D gene (6 bases). Germline assignment: CDR1 SGDLS and CDR2 YYNGEE. The CDR3 length is 16 residues. The ends were cut back, 3 bases at V and 7 bases at J, with 22 bases in the middle. The CDR3 DNA is TGTGCCAGCAGCGCCAGCCCCCGGGACATTACAGGTGAAGCTTTCTTT. It specifies CASSASPRDITGEAFF. Full variable domain (missing parts from reference TRBV9 and TRBJ1-1): DSGVTQTPKHLITATGQRVTLRCSPRSGDLSVYWYQQSLDQGLQFLIQYYNGEERAKGNILERFSAQQFPDLHSELNLSSLELGDSALYFCASSASPRDITGEAFFGQGTRLTVV.

This sequence joins TRBV6-1 and TRBJ1-1; the D is unclear. The CDR3 is made up of 18 amino acids. Trimming left V 2 bases short and J 1 base short, with 20 bases between. Germline-derived CDR1 and CDR2 are MNHNS and SASEGT. The CDR3 loop is CASSETASSRLRNTEAFF. The CDR3, as DNA: TGTGCCAGCAGTGAAACGGCCAGCTCTCGGTTGCGGAACACTGAAGCTTTCTTT.

This chain connects TRBV19 to TRBJ2-1, with TRBD1 matching over 9 bases. CDR3 size: 16 residues. Germline values: CDR1 LNHDA, CDR2 SQIVND (reference sequence). The junction had 7 bases not matched to a gene; V was cut back by 1 base and J by 6 bases. In DNA form, the CDR3 reads TGTGCCAGTAGTATAGTCGTTGGGACAGGGTTCAATGAGCAGTTCTTC. Translated: CASSIVVGTGFNEQFF.

In its sample, this clone was seen a few times. The chain recombines TRBV5-6 with TRBJ1-1; the D is unclear. The germline V gene has CDR1 SGHDT and CDR2 YYEEEE. The length of the CDR3 is 13 residues. Between the trimmed V and J ends, which lost 1 base and 1 base, there was a span of 5 bases. CDR3 sequence (DNA): TGTGCCAGCAGCTTGTGGGAGAACACTGAAGCTTTCTTT. As protein: CASSLWENTEAFF.

The chain has TRBV7-9 and TRBJ2-7; 9 nucleotides align to TRBD1. The CDR3 spans 15 residues. The ends lost 5 bases at V and 0 bases at J; junction bases unmatched: 5. Per the germline V gene, CDR1 is SEHNR and CDR2 is FQNEAQ (reference sequence). The CDR3 coding sequence is TGTGCCAGCAGCGTCCGGGACAGGGACTCCTACGAGCAGTACTTC. Its translation is CASSVRDRDSYEQYF.

V gene TRBV25-1 combines with J gene TRBJ2-7; TRBD2 aligns across 12 bases. Unmatched junction bases numbered 3, after V lost 3 bases and J lost 3 bases. CDR1 MGHDK and CDR2 SYGVNS come from the germline V gene. The CDR3 is 15 amino acids. CDR3 DNA: TGTGCCAGCAGTGACCTAGCGGGAGGGAACTACGAGCAGTACTTC. It yields the protein CASSDLAGGNYEQYF.

The chain employs TRBV5-1 and TRBJ2-5; 7 bases line up with TRBD2. J gave up 3 bases and V 5 bases, and 19 bases lay outside the gene matches. The CDR3 consists of 18 residues. Germline CDR1 is SGHRS and CDR2 is YFSETQ. The CDR3 nucleotides read TGCGCCAGCAGGACTGGGGTAGCGGGTCGAGGGGCAGAAGAGACCCAGTACTTC. It yields the protein CASRTGVAGRGAEETQYF. The whole variable domain, filled in from reference TRBV5-1 and TRBJ2-5, reads KAGVTQTPRYLIKTRGQQVTLSCSPISGHRSVSWYQQTPGQGLQFLFEYFSETQRNKGNFPGRFSGRQFSNSRSEMNVSTLELGDSALYLCASRTGVAGRGAEETQYFGPGTRLLVL.

The chain combines TRBV9 with TRBJ2-2; D perhaps matches TRBD1 (5 bases). Germline loops: CDR1 SGDLS, CDR2 YYNGEE. V dropped 10 bases and J dropped 1 base, with 14 bases sitting between them. CDR3 length: 14 amino acids. CDR3 sequence reads: CASDAGRNTGELFF. The CDR3 DNA follows: TGTGCCTCCGATGCAGGGCGGAACACCGGGGAGCTGTTTTTT.